This T cell receptor (beta chain) was sequenced in a study of identical twins. TCRdb processed the 5' RACE reads anew with MiXCR; each CDR3 protein has one entry. The table lists hundreds of thousands of distinct CDR3 sequences, around 6% of them singletons, with about 1.8% in the top ten. Study findings and constraints: For out-of-frame alpha sequences shared by twins, low generation probability was in excess. The presence of invariant MAIT and iNKT cells could partly confound analyses of zero-insertion sequences.

Donors were all healthy Caucasians. With 7 bases removed from V and 2 bases from J, the gap between germline ends came to 12 bases. CDR3 length: 13 residues. Germline lookup yields CDR1 MNHNS and CDR2 SASEGT. This clonotype was seen ten or more times. Its target is unknown. V gene TRBV6-1 combines with J gene TRBJ2-7; possibly TRBD1 for D (5 bases). The TCR was taken from a man aged 18 to 29 in good health. The material sequenced was naive T cells sorted from blood. CDR3 bases: TGTGCCAGCAATCAGGGATTAACCTACGAGCAGTACTTC. This sequence encodes CASNQGLTYEQYF.